These 11 T cell receptor beta chains were all obtained from the same sample, sequenced in a study of control samples from healthy donors and cancer patients. Using immunoSEQ multiplex PCR, the repertoire was profiled, and TCRdb retains in-frame clones only, with some absent. The sample yields about 120,000 clones, more than 80% seen once. Specimen: blood. The origin of the receptors is a man between 35 and 55 years old in good health.

This sequence joins TRBV6-5 and TRBJ1-1; perhaps TRBD1 as D (5 bases). The CDR3 totals 14 residues. V lost 2 bases to trimming and J lost 6 bases, with 13 bases between them. Germline loops: CDR1 MNHEY, CDR2 SVGAGI. The CDR3 coding sequence is TGTGCCAGCAGTTACGTCCAGGGTCCGGCTGAAGCTTTCTTT. Translation: CASSYVQGPAEAFF.

The V gene is TRBV28, the J gene TRBJ1-2, with D possibly matching TRBD1 (6 bases). The length of the CDR3 is 16 residues. CDR1 MDHEN and CDR2 SYDVKM come from the germline V gene. The germline V and J ends were trimmed by 3 bases and 4 bases, with 18 bases remaining between them. CDR3 DNA: TGTGCCAGCAGTTTGAGCCAGGGGACCTTTGGCTATGGCTACACCTTC. This codes for CASSLSQGTFGYGYTF.

V is TRBV14 and J is TRBJ1-1; D gene ambiguous. The germline V and J ends were trimmed by 3 bases and 0 bases, with 8 bases remaining between them. From germline, CDR1 is SGHDN and CDR2 FVKESK. This CDR3 spans 14 amino acids. The CDR3 here is CASSHLGLNTEAFF. CDR3 coding DNA: TGTGCCAGCAGCCATCTTGGTCTGAACACTGAAGCTTTCTTT.

This clone was seen a handful of times. This chain connects TRBV6-1 to TRBJ2-3, with TRBD2 matching 14 bases. This CDR3 region has 15 residues. Germline CDR1 and CDR2: MNHNS and SASEGT. V shed 3 bases and J 4 bases; nucleotides not matched to a gene: 0. DNA of the CDR3: TGTGCCAGCAGTGAGACTAGCGGGGGGGCAGATACGCAGTATTTT. Protein product: CASSETSGGADTQYF.

The chain employs TRBV13 and TRBJ1-6, with a tentative D call TRBD1 (6 bases). Germline V gives CDR1 PRHDT, CDR2 FYEKMQ (reference sequence). V dropped 4 bases and J dropped 0 bases, with 10 bases sitting between them. The CDR3 has 16 amino acids. The CDR3 sequence is CASSSTGSSYNSPLHF. CDR3 coding DNA: TGTGCCAGCAGCTCCACAGGGAGCTCCTATAATTCACCCCTCCACTTT.

This chain uses TRBV15 with TRBJ1-4; a possible D gene is TRBD1 (6 bases). V lost 2 bases, J lost 4 bases, and 11 bases lay in between. This CDR3 comprises 15 residues. The germline V gene encodes CDR1 LNHNV and CDR2 YYDKDF (reference sequence). CDR3 amino acids: CATSRKRQDNEKLFF. The CDR3 nucleotides read TGTGCCACCAGCAGAAAAAGACAGGATAATGAAAAACTGTTTTTT.

V usage is TRBV7-9 and J usage is TRBJ2-5, with TRBD2 identical over 14 bases. Germline assignment: CDR1 SEHNR and CDR2 FQNEAQ (reference sequence). Trimming at V came to 5 bases and at J to 3 bases, leaving 2 bases not matched to a gene. The CDR3 is 15 residues long. Here the CDR3 DNA reads TGTGCCAGCAGCCGGGGACTAGCGGGGGAAGAGACCCAGTACTTC. Protein sequence: CASSRGLAGEETQYF.

The CDR3, as DNA: TGTGCCAGCTCACCAACGATCCATGAGCAGTTCTTC. It codes for CASSPTIHEQFF. The genes are TRBV18 and TRBJ2-1; D call uncertain. CDR1 is KGHSH, CDR2 LQKENI, per germline. The CDR3 is 12 residues long. The germline V and J ends were trimmed by 2 bases and 8 bases, with 7 bases remaining between them.

This CDR3 is CASTRGGHYSNEQFF. As DNA, the CDR3 is TGTGCCAGCACCCGTGGGGGCCATTATAGCAATGAGCAGTTCTTC. V is TRBV2 and J is TRBJ2-1; D possibly corresponds to TRBD1 (6 bases). The V gene's germline CDR1 is SNHLY and CDR2 FYNNEI. Trimming took off 7 bases at V and 6 bases at J, with 19 bases between the two ends. The CDR3 is 15 amino acids.

V is TRBV2 and J is TRBJ1-2; a possible D gene is TRBD1 (5 bases). CDR1 and CDR2 from the germline V gene are SNHLY and FYNNEI. The CDR3 length is 14 residues. Trimming shortened V by 4 bases and J by 2 bases, and 11 bases separated the two germline ends. CDR3 amino acids: CASSASPGNYGYTF. The DNA for the CDR3 is TGTGCCAGCAGTGCTTCCCCAGGGAACTATGGCTACACCTTC.

The chain uses TRBV3-1 (or the pseudogene TRBV3-2) and TRBJ2-5; 13 bases are a match to TRBD2. CDR3 length: 15 residues. Trimming removed 0 bases from V and 7 bases from J; junction bases left unmatched: 2. Germline values: CDR1 LGHDT, CDR2 YNNKEL (reference sequence). CDR3 residues: CASSQDTSGGGTQYF. The CDR3 nucleotides read TGTGCCAGCAGCCAAGATACTAGCGGGGGGGGGACCCAGTACTTC.